Below, 11 T cell receptor beta chains from the same sample are listed, as sequenced in a study of shared clonotypes between healthy human individuals. TCRdb's copy holds only in-frame clones and misses some; the assay was immunoSEQ multiplex PCR. The sample lists 600,000 to 750,000 clones, approximately 77% seen once, with roughly 1.8% in the top ten. The sample was memory CD4+ T cells sorted from blood. This sample's subset: CD45RA-negative fraction. These receptors were obtained from a woman aged 25 to 39 in good health.

The chain couples TRBV27 to TRBJ2-2; no reliable D call. V shed 5 bases and J shed 11 bases, with 15 bases lying between them. Germline V CDR1 and CDR2: MNHEY, SMNVEV (reference sequence). CDR3 size: 13 residues. The CDR3 loop reads CASSRTRTGELFF. CDR3 nucleotide sequence: TGTGCCAGCAGTCGTACCCGGACGGGTGAGCTGTTTTTT.

The chain carries TRBV7-9 and TRBJ2-7; D uncertain. This CDR3 has 14 amino acids. The germline gives CDR1 SEHNR, CDR2 FQNEAQ (reference sequence). Trimming shortened V by 4 bases and J by 3 bases, and 13 bases separated the two germline ends. CDR3 protein: CASSSIDGSYEQYF. CDR3 sequence (DNA): TGTGCCAGCAGCTCGATCGACGGTAGCTACGAGCAGTACTTC.

CDR3 nucleotide sequence: TGCGCCAGCAGCTTGCAGGAGGATGGCTACACCTTC. Encoded protein: CASSLQEDGYTF. The rearrangement links TRBV5-1 to TRBJ1-2; D is uncertain. The germline V gene has CDR1 SGHRS and CDR2 YFSETQ. V dropped 1 base and J dropped 6 bases, with 7 bases sitting between them. The CDR3 is made up of 12 amino acids.

The chain has TRBV30 and TRBJ2-1; 10 nucleotides line up with TRBD1. After removal of 4 bases from V and 3 bases from J, the junction contained 6 bases not matched to a gene. The CDR3 consists of 15 residues. The germline CDR1 and CDR2 sequences are GTSNPN and SVGIG (reference sequence). CDR3 sequence (DNA): TGTGCCTGGACCGCCGGGACAGGGGTCTACAATGAGCAGTTCTTC. The encoded protein is CAWTAGTGVYNEQFF. The whole variable domain, remainder taken from reference TRBV30 and TRBJ2-1, is SQTIHQWPATLVQPVGSPLSLECTVEGTSNPNLYWYRQAAGRGLQLLFYSVGIGQISSEVPQNLSASRPQDRQFILSSKKLLLSDSGFYLCAWTAGTGVYNEQFFGPGTRLTVL.

The table lists this clone with a few counts. The CDR3 spells CASSSQPGLAGQETQYF. The DNA of the CDR3 is TGTGCCAGCAGCTCCCAACCGGGACTAGCGGGTCAAGAGACCCAGTACTTC. V usage is TRBV7-2 and J usage is TRBJ2-5; 12 bases fit TRBD2. V was clipped by 4 bases and J by 2 bases; unmatched bases: 8. CDR3 length: 17 residues. CDR1 and CDR2 from the germline V gene are SGHTA and FQGNSA.

The chain couples TRBV28 to TRBJ1-1, with no clear D. There are 11 residues in the CDR3. Trimming stripped 10 bases from V and 1 base from J, with 7 bases between. Germline CDR1 reads MDHEN; CDR2 reads SYDVKM. The CDR3 bases are TGTGCCACCCAGGAGAACACTGAAGCTTTCTTT. Translated, it gives CATQENTEAFF.

The sample holds many counts of this clone. The chain is built from TRBV4-1 and TRBJ2-1; 8 nucleotides line up with TRBD2. Trimming cost V 1 base and J 3 bases; bases outside gene matches: 5. Germline lookup yields CDR1 MGHRA and CDR2 YSYEKL. The CDR3 is made up of 16 amino acids. The CDR3 region has the DNA TGCGCCAGCAGCCAAGCATACGGGGGGGGCTACAATGAGCAGTTCTTC. Translated, it gives CASSQAYGGGYNEQFF.

The V and J genes are TRBV5-1 and TRBJ1-3; D remains unclear. Germline values: CDR1 SGHRS, CDR2 YFSETQ. Trimming shortened V by 4 bases and J by 0 bases, and 8 bases separated the two germline ends. The CDR3 has 14 residues. The CDR3 spells CASSADYSGNTIYF. The CDR3 coding sequence is TGCGCCAGCAGCGCGGACTACTCTGGAAACACCATATATTTT. The full variable domain, completed using reference TRBV5-1 and TRBJ1-3, is KAGVTQTPRYLIKTRGQQVTLSCSPISGHRSVSWYQQTPGQGLQFLFEYFSETQRNKGNFPGRFSGRQFSNSRSEMNVSTLELGDSALYLCASSADYSGNTIYFGEGSWLTVV.

This clone was seen just once. The chain carries TRBV2 and TRBJ2-5, with 10 bases lining up with TRBD1. The V gene's germline CDR1 is SNHLY and CDR2 FYNNEI. The CDR3 covers 15 residues. J gave up 4 bases and V 4 bases, and 6 bases lay outside the gene matches. CDR3 region: CASSVDRGLSETQYF. In nucleotides, the CDR3 is TGTGCCAGCAGTGTAGACAGGGGGCTCTCAGAGACCCAGTACTTC.

The chain has TRBV10-3 and TRBJ2-4; 7 bases line up with TRBD1. V trimming: 7 bases; J trimming: 7 bases; junction bases outside the gene matches: 19. Germline CDR1 and CDR2: ENHRY and SYGVKD. The CDR3 has 17 residues. The CDR3 reads CAIIDGQDFCILNIQYF. DNA for the CDR3: TGTGCCATCATCGACGGACAGGATTTTTGTATTTTGAACATTCAGTACTTC.

The CDR3 is CASRSRGSTDTQYF. CDR3 nucleotide sequence: TGTGCCAGCAGATCAAGGGGCTCCACAGATACGCAGTATTTT. The chain combines TRBV28 with TRBJ2-3; D is possibly TRBD1 (5 bases). The CDR3 spans 14 residues. Germline values: CDR1 MDHEN, CDR2 SYDVKM. The V end was cut by 6 bases, the J end by 2 bases, with 12 bases between.